Below, 26 T cell receptor beta chains from the same sample are listed, as sequenced in a study of technical replicates of blood from several donors. TCRdb keeps only in-frame clones here, not all; method: immunoSEQ multiplex PCR. Among 70,000 to 90,000 clones listed, approximately 94% were seen once. The sample consisted of T cells isolated from PBMCs. Receptor source: a human donor in good health.

V usage is TRBV7-3 and J usage is TRBJ2-7; 7 bases are a match to TRBD1. The CDR3 extends over 15 amino acids. With 6 bases clipped from V and 2 bases from J, the junction kept 10 bases outside the gene matches. Germline loops: CDR1 SGHTA, CDR2 FQGTGA. CDR3 region: CASSPGTVVAYEQYF. DNA of the CDR3: TGTGCCAGCAGTCCCGGGACAGTCGTTGCCTACGAGCAGTACTTC.

V gene TRBV11-2 combines with J gene TRBJ2-7, with a possible D match to TRBD2 (5 bases). Germline loops: CDR1 SGHAT, CDR2 FQNNGV. Trimming stripped 5 bases from V and 3 bases from J, with 14 bases between. This CDR3 contains 14 residues. CDR3 residues: CASSPGASGYEQYF. The CDR3 DNA reads TGTGCCAGCAGCCCAGGAGCAAGCGGCTACGAGCAGTACTTC.

By its share, this clone is medium-sized (0.01 to 0.1%). The rearrangement joins TRBV29-1 to TRBJ1-2; TRBD1 matches at 9 bases. The V segment lost 5 bases and the J segment 4 bases; nucleotides outside the gene matches: 2. The CDR3 loop spans 12 amino acids. Germline lookup yields CDR1 SQVTM and CDR2 ANQGSEA. Written as DNA, the CDR3 is TGCAGCGTTTCGGACAGGGGCTATGGCTACACCTTC. Translating it yields CSVSDRGYGYTF.

The V gene is TRBV6-5, the J gene TRBJ2-5, with a tentative D call TRBD2 (6 bases). The CDR3 loop spans 14 amino acids. V shed 5 bases and J shed 2 bases, with 12 bases lying between them. Germline V gene lookup returns CDR1 MNHEY and CDR2 SVGAGI. The CDR3 loop reads CASSQRDFQETQYF. The CDR3 DNA reads TGTGCCAGCAGTCAACGGGACTTTCAAGAGACCCAGTACTTC.

The chain couples TRBV4-3 to TRBJ2-1; D possibly corresponds to TRBD2 (5 bases). V was pared by 2 bases and J by 7 bases, with 15 bases between. The CDR3 spans 15 residues. CDR1 is LGHNA, CDR2 YSLEER, per germline. In nucleotides, the CDR3 is TGCGCCAGCAGCCAAACCCTACTAGATCAGAATGAGCAGTTCTTC. Translated, it gives CASSQTLLDQNEQFF.

This chain links TRBV2 with TRBJ2-5; TRBD2 agrees at 13 bases. Germline assignment: CDR1 SNHLY and CDR2 FYNNEI. The CDR3 consists of 15 residues. Losses at the gene ends were 6 bases for V and 7 bases for J; bases not matched to a gene: 8. The CDR3 nucleotides are TGTGCCAGCAGCCTTGGGACTAGCGGGATCCGGACCCAGTACTTC. Translation gives CASSLGTSGIRTQYF.

This chain connects TRBV30 to TRBJ2-1, with 12 nucleotides matching TRBD2. This CDR3 contains 14 residues. The germline V gene has CDR1 GTSNPN and CDR2 SVGIG (reference sequence). V was pared by 6 bases and J by 7 bases, with 7 bases of the junction left unmatched. The CDR3, as DNA: TGTGCCTGCCGGGGACTAGCGGGTTATAATGAGCAGTTCTTC. Its translation is CACRGLAGYNEQFF.

This chain joins TRBV5-6 and TRBJ1-2, with 7 bases identical to TRBD1. Germline V lookup: CDR1 SGHDT, CDR2 YYEEEE. The CDR3 loop spans 13 amino acids. V lost 2 bases, J lost 8 bases, and 6 bases stayed unmatched. This CDR3 reads CASSFTGVRGYTF. The DNA for the CDR3 is TGTGCCAGCAGCTTTACAGGGGTTCGGGGCTACACCTTC.

The gene calls are TRBV5-1 and TRBJ1-1, with D possibly matching TRBD1 (5 bases). The CDR3 runs to 13 residues. Trimming pared 4 bases from V and 1 base from J, leaving 8 bases between. Germline values: CDR1 SGHRS, CDR2 YFSETQ. DNA of the CDR3: TGCGCCAGCAGCGCGGGGGAGAACACTGAAGCTTTCTTT. It specifies CASSAGENTEAFF.

The chain combines TRBV6-5 with TRBJ1-3, with 12 bases identical to TRBD1. Unmatched junction bases numbered 1, after V lost 0 bases and J lost 7 bases. There are 15 residues in the CDR3. Germline values: CDR1 MNHEY, CDR2 SVGAGI. The CDR3 loop reads CASSYSGQGANTIYF. CDR3 nucleotides: TGTGCCAGCAGTTACTCGGGACAGGGGGCCAACACCATATATTTT.

The CDR3 loop is CASRPLLAGSYNEQFF. The CDR3 DNA sequence: TGTGCCAGCAGACCCCTACTAGCGGGCTCCTACAATGAGCAGTTCTTC. V usage is TRBV2 and J usage is TRBJ2-1; TRBD2 agrees at 9 bases. Germline CDR1 is SNHLY and CDR2 is FYNNEI. The ends lost 6 bases at V and 0 bases at J; junction bases unmatched: 6. This CDR3 has 16 amino acids.

The J gene is TRBJ2-7, the V gene TRBV27; no reliable D call. V was cut by 3 bases and J by 1 base, with 7 bases left in between. This CDR3 region has 13 residues. Germline V gene lookup returns CDR1 MNHEY and CDR2 SMNVEV (reference sequence). As DNA, the CDR3 is TGTGCCAGCAGTTTCGGTCCGTCCTACGAGCAGTACTTC. It yields the protein CASSFGPSYEQYF.

V and J are TRBV28 and TRBJ2-7, with 9 bases lining up with TRBD1. This CDR3 has 14 residues. Germline loops: CDR1 MDHEN, CDR2 SYDVKM. V trimming: 6 bases; J trimming: 2 bases; junction bases outside the gene matches: 5. CDR3 DNA sequence: TGTGCCAGCAGCTCGGGACAGGGCCCCTACGAGCAGTACTTC. This gives the protein CASSSGQGPYEQYF.

This chain links TRBV7-9 with TRBJ2-7; no definite D call. The V gene's germline CDR1 is SEHNR and CDR2 FQNEAQ (reference sequence). The CDR3 is 13 residues long. Trimming cost V 9 bases and J 0 bases, with 12 bases left between them. DNA of the CDR3: TGTGCCAGTGAGTCCCAGGACTCCTACGAGCAGTACTTC. Residues: CASESQDSYEQYF.

The rearrangement uses TRBV30 and TRBJ1-1, with D uncertain. Germline CDR1 reads GTSNPN; CDR2 reads SVGIG (reference sequence). V was trimmed by 0 bases and J by 1 base, leaving 6 bases between them. The CDR3 runs 13 residues. The CDR3 spells CAWSVDWNTEAFF. In nucleotides, the CDR3 is TGTGCCTGGAGTGTAGACTGGAACACTGAAGCTTTCTTT.

This clone was recorded once. CDR3 DNA sequence: TGTGCCTGGAGTGTTGAAGGGGCGTGGGGCTACACCTTC. This sequence encodes CAWSVEGAWGYTF. This rearrangement joins TRBV30 to TRBJ1-2; possible D gene TRBD1, 5 bases. The CDR3 extends over 13 amino acids. From germline, CDR1 is GTSNPN and CDR2 SVGIG (reference sequence). The V gene lost 0 bases and the J gene lost 8 bases, with 13 bases spanning the gap.

The V gene is TRBV5-3, the J gene TRBJ1-1; 7 bases are a match to TRBD1. TRBV5-3 belongs to the ORF category, with a function that is uncertain. The CDR3 consists of 15 residues. V lost 4 bases to trimming and J lost 3 bases; unmatched junction nucleotides: 9. The CDR3 sequence is CARSETDRVDTEAFF. CDR3 DNA: TGTGCCAGAAGCGAAACAGACAGGGTTGACACTGAAGCTTTCTTT.

This chain joins TRBV7-2 and TRBJ2-2; 8 nucleotides line up with TRBD1. The germline CDR1 and CDR2 sequences are SGHTA and FQGNSA. This CDR3 spans 15 amino acids. Trimming took 4 bases from V and 4 from J; bases not matched to a gene: 5. The DNA of the CDR3 is TGTGCCAGCAGCTCTGGACAGGGTTCCACCGGGGAGCTGTTTTTT. Residues: CASSSGQGSTGELFF.

The V and J genes are TRBV28 and TRBJ2-6, with 12 bases that match TRBD1. This CDR3 is 18 amino acids long. Germline-derived CDR1 and CDR2 are MDHEN and SYDVKM. V trimming: 3 bases; J trimming: 3 bases; junction bases outside the gene matches: 6. CDR3 nucleotides: TGTGCCAGCAGTTTCTGGGACAGGGGGCGGTTTGGGGCCAACGTCCTGACTTTC. Translated: CASSFWDRGRFGANVLTF. Full variable domain (rest looked up from reference TRBV28 and TRBJ2-6): DVKVTQSSRYLVKRTGEKVFLECVQDMDHENMFWYRQDPGLGLRLIYFSYDVKMKEKGDIPEGYSVSREKKERFSLILESASTNQTSMYLCASSFWDRGRFGANVLTFGAGSRLTVL.

This sequence joins TRBV12-5 and TRBJ2-1, with D perhaps TRBD2 (5 bases). The CDR3 runs to 12 residues. Trimming took off 5 bases at V and 6 bases at J, with 8 bases between the two ends. The germline CDR1 and CDR2 sequences are LGHNT and FRNRAP. CDR3 bases: TGTGCTAGTGGTCCGCGGGTCAATGAGCAGTTCTTC. It translates to CASGPRVNEQFF.

The chain recombines TRBV4-3 with TRBJ1-5; 7 bases match TRBD1. J gave up 6 bases and V 0 bases, and 2 bases lay outside the gene matches. CDR3 length: 14 residues. Germline CDR1 LGHNA, CDR2 YSLEER. CDR3 in amino acids: CASSQDYRGQPQHF. CDR3 sequence (DNA): TGCGCCAGCAGCCAAGATTACAGGGGTCAGCCCCAGCATTTT.

In nucleotides, the CDR3 is TGTGCCAGCAGTTACACGGGAGACCAAGAGACCCAGTACTTC. Translation: CASSYTGDQETQYF. The chain combines TRBV6-5 with TRBJ2-5; TRBD2 might be the D (6 bases). Trimming removed 2 bases at V and 0 bases at J, with 7 bases between. Germline V CDR1 and CDR2: MNHEY, SVGAGI. This CDR3 is 14 amino acids long.

J is TRBJ2-5 and V is TRBV27; perhaps TRBD1 as D (6 bases). CDR3 size: 15 residues. Per germline, CDR1 MNHEY and CDR2 SMNVEV (reference sequence). V lost 5 bases and J 1 base, leaving 14 bases between the germline ends. The CDR3 sequence: CASSHRWTAQETQYF. In nucleotides, the CDR3 is TGTGCCAGCAGTCACCGCTGGACAGCCCAAGAGACCCAGTACTTC.

J is TRBJ1-2 and V is TRBV5-1, with D unclear. Trimming took off 3 bases at V and 6 bases at J, with 9 bases between the two ends. The CDR3 has 12 amino acids. In germline, CDR1 is SGHRS, CDR2 YFSETQ. The CDR3, as DNA: TGCGCCAGCAGCTACGACACCGATGGCTACACCTTC. Its translation is CASSYDTDGYTF.

The chain joins TRBV9 to TRBJ2-7; perhaps TRBD1 as D (6 bases). This CDR3 spans 15 amino acids. Deletions cut 0 bases from V and 4 bases from J, with 14 bases between. In germline, CDR1 is SGDLS, CDR2 YYNGEE. The CDR3 loop reads CASSVDWGRQYEQYF. The CDR3 DNA is TGTGCCAGCAGCGTAGACTGGGGGCGCCAATACGAGCAGTACTTC.

The chain uses TRBV29-1 and TRBJ2-5; 7 bases match TRBD2. Trimming removed 0 bases from V and 12 bases from J; junction bases left unmatched: 7. The CDR3 length is 12 residues. The germline gives CDR1 SQVTM, CDR2 ANQGSEA. The CDR3: CSVEEVTSLKYF. As DNA, the CDR3 is TGCAGCGTTGAAGAGGTGACTAGCCTAAAGTACTTC. Full variable domain (remainder filled in from reference TRBV29-1 and TRBJ2-5): SAVISQKPSRDICQRGTSLTIQCQVDSQVTMMFWYRQQPGQSLTLIATANQGSEATYESGFVIDKFPISRPNLTFSTLTVSNMSPEDSSIYLCSVEEVTSLKYFGPGTRLLVL.